A selection of T cell receptor beta chains follows, all from one sample in a study of T and B cells in COVID-19 patients. TCRdb reprocessed the multiplex PCR reads with MiXCR, giving one entry per CDR3 protein. The repertoire holds 15,000 to 20,000 distinct CDR3 sequences, with roughly 36% as singletons. Input material: blood. The receptors were sampled from a human donor with active COVID-19. The CDR3 runs from the conserved cysteine through the conserved F or W. D genes are given only for firm matches. Size is omitted from some rows. Given values are once, few, many or a class for expanded clones.

j_call clone_size v_call d_call cdr3_aa cdr3_nt
TRBJ1-2 NA TRBV12-3/TRBV12-4 NA CASSLGSRGGYTF TGTGCCAGCAGTTTAGGTAGTAGAGGGGGCTACACCTTC
TRBJ2-1 few TRBV18 TRBD1 CASSPGTGVQSEQFF TGTGCCAGCTCACCCGGGACAGGGGTTCAGAGTGAGCAGTTCTTC
TRBJ1-6 medium-sized TRBV19 NA CASTSTIRRNSPLHF TGTGCCAGTACTTCTACTATCCGGCGGAATTCACCCCTCCACTTT
TRBJ2-3 NA TRBV5-6 NA CASSLERLFSTDTQYF TGTGCCAGCAGCTTGGAAAGGCTCTTTAGCACAGATACGCAGTATTTT
TRBJ1-5 NA TRBV6-1 NA CASSGGRHQPQHF TGTGCCAGCAGTGGAGGAAGGCATCAGCCCCAGCATTTT
TRBJ2-1 NA TRBV5-1 TRBD2 CASSGGSGGNNEQFF TGCGCCAGCAGCGGGGGGAGCGGGGGGAACAATGAGCAGTTCTTC
TRBJ2-2 NA TRBV20-1 NA CSASSRNTGELFF TGCAGTGCTAGCAGCCGAAACACCGGGGAGCTGTTTTTT
TRBJ2-1 few TRBV18 TRBD2 CASSPTGGGNEQFF TGTGCCAGCTCACCAACTGGCGGGGGGAATGAGCAGTTCTTC
TRBJ2-6 NA TRBV20-1 NA CSASLNNVLTF TGCAGTGCTTCCCTTAACAACGTCCTGACTTTC
TRBJ1-1 NA TRBV2 NA CASSETRGNTEAFF TGTGCCAGCAGTGAAACCAGGGGGAACACTGAAGCTTTCTTT
TRBJ1-1 many TRBV29-1 TRBD1 CSTPGQGAVNTEAFF TGCAGCACCCCGGGACAGGGGGCAGTGAACACTGAAGCTTTCTTT
TRBJ1-2 NA TRBV24-1 TRBD1 CATSDDRGYGYTF TGTGCCACCAGTGATGACAGGGGGTATGGCTACACCTTC
TRBJ2-7 NA TRBV7-9 TRBD1 CASSLFGTGAPSYEQYF TGTGCCAGCAGCTTATTCGGGACAGGGGCCCCCAGCTACGAGCAGTACTTC
TRBJ2-3 NA TRBV6-5 TRBD2 CASSLWDRLAGRTSTDTQYF TGTGCCAGCAGTTTATGGGACCGACTAGCGGGGAGGACGAGCACAGATACGCAGTATTTT
TRBJ1-6 medium-sized TRBV5-4 NA CASSLMKGEYSPLHF TGTGCCAGCAGCTTAATGAAGGGAGAGTACTCACCCCTCCACTTT